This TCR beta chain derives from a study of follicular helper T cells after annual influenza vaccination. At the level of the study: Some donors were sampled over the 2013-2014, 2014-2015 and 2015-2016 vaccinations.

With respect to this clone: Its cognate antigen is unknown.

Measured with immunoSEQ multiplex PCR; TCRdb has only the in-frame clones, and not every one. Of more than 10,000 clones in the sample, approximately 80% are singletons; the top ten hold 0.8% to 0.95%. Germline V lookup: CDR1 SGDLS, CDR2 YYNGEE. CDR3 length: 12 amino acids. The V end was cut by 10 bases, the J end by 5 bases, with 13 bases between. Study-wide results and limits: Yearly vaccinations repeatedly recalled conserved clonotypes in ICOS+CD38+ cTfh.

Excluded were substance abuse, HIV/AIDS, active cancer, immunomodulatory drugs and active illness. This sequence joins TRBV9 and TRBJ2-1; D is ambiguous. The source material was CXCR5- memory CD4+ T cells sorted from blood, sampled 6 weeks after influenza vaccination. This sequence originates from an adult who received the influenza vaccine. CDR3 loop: CASSRPDNEQFF. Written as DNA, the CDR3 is TGTGCCTCGTCCCGTCCCGACAATGAGCAGTTCTTC.